This section outlines one T cell receptor (beta chain) sequence together with its context. Its antigen is undetermined. Sequencing of TCR beta was carried out in blood CD8+ and CD4+ T cells. This entry belongs to a study of CD8 T cells in Susac syndrome. Whole-study findings and limits: By the study's own acknowledgment, its TCR sequencing and HLA analysis included relatively few individuals.

With random hexamers, roughly 0.45 to 1 ug RNA was reverse transcribed. Using its own MiXCR run on the immunoSEQ multiplex PCR reads, TCRdb lists one record per CDR3 protein. The data contain 80,000 or so distinct CDR3 sequences, about 93% of them seen just once; the ten biggest clones take up 0.4% to 0.55%. The germline CDR1 and CDR2 sequences are SGHRS and YFSETQ. CDR3 length: 13 residues. V shed 5 bases and J shed 3 bases, with 12 bases lying between them. The sequencing sample was made of CD4+ T cells from PBMCs. This clonotype originated in a human donor with Susac syndrome. The gene calls are TRBV5-1 and TRBJ2-7; D ambiguous. As DNA, the CDR3 is TGCGCCAGCAGTCGGACCGAGGACTACGAGCAGTACTTC. The encoded protein is CASSRTEDYEQYF.